The 4 T cell receptor beta chains presented below share a single source sample, sequenced in a study of shared clonotypes between healthy human individuals. The assay was immunoSEQ multiplex PCR, and TCRdb's table has in-frame clones only and misses some. This repertoire shows 2 million to 3 million clones, roughly 93% found once; its top ten account for more than 0.35%. Sequencing was carried out using naive CD4+ T cells from PBMCs. Subset defined: CD45RA+ positively selected. The receptor set was obtained from a man between 18 and 35 years old in good health. Some clones in this sample may be carry-over from other donors' samples.

This chain connects TRBV9 to TRBJ2-7; TRBD2 aligns across 10 bases. This CDR3 has 15 amino acids. Germline-derived CDR1 and CDR2 are SGDLS and YYNGEE. The J segment lost 2 bases and the V segment lost 1 base, leaving 3 bases of the junction unmatched. CDR3 nucleotide sequence: TGTGCCAGCAGCGTATCTAGCGGGGGACCCTACGAGCAGTACTTC. This sequence encodes CASSVSSGGPYEQYF.

This clone came up once. The rearrangement uses TRBV7-8 and TRBJ2-1; D uncertain. This CDR3 region has 13 residues. From germline, CDR1 is SGHVS and CDR2 FQNEAQ. Trimming pared 0 bases from V and 7 bases from J, leaving 7 bases between. CDR3 region: CASSLARINEQFF. CDR3 coding DNA: TGTGCCAGCAGCTTAGCACGGATTAATGAGCAGTTCTTC.

This chain links TRBV10-3 with TRBJ2-5; the match to TRBD2 covers 8 bases. Trimming at V came to 10 bases and at J to 2 bases, leaving 6 bases not matched to a gene. Germline CDR1 is ENHRY and CDR2 is SYGVKD. The CDR3 length is 13 residues. The CDR3 DNA reads TGTGCCACCCGGGGCGGGGGGCAAGAGACCCAGTACTTC. Its translation: CATRGGGQETQYF.

The J gene is TRBJ2-2, the V gene TRBV4-3; possibly TRBD1 for D (6 bases). CDR3 size: 15 residues. Trimming removed 2 bases at V and 4 bases at J, with 11 bases between. Germline loops: CDR1 LGHNA, CDR2 YSLEER. CDR3 nucleotides: TGCGCCAGCAGCCAACGGCAGGGGAGCACCGGGGAGCTGTTTTTT. Translating it yields CASSQRQGSTGELFF.